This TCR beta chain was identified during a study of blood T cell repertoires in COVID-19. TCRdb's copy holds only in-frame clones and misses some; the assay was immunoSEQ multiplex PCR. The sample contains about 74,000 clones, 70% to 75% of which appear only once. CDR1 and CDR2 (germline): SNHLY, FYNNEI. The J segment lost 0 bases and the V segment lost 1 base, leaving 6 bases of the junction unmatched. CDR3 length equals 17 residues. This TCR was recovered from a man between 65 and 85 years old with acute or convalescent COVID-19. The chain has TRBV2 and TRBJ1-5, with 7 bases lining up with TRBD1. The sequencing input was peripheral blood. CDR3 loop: CASSEVDRRYSNQPQHF. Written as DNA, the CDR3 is TGTGCCAGCAGTGAAGTGGACAGGAGATATAGCAATCAGCCCCAGCATTTT.